This T cell receptor (beta chain) was profiled in a study of cytomegalovirus exposure and HLA in healthy donors (dated by TCRdb to 2015 to 2018). A note on the overall study: According to an earlier analysis of a few hundred of the donors, about 179 million T cells yielded some 110 million unique TCR beta sequences and 276 Gb of sequence data. Class I and class II HLA loci were covered by the typing at four-digit resolution. Donor age, sex, ethnicity and CMV serostatus were compiled together with the repertoire data. Among some 400 genotyped donors of the cohort, an average of about 240,000 unique TCR beta nucleotide sequences were sequenced per donor, around 20% of them non-productive. In the later analysis, no new phenotypic data were used to find candidate immune exposures; instead, reliance was placed on TCR beta sequences and their occurrence across donors. An early release covering roughly 600 HLA-typed donors comprised approximately 300 gigabases of sequencing data and around 85 million unique TCR sequences. The study used immunosequencing to profile the T cell repertoires of approximately 630 subjects and linked those repertoires to cytomegalovirus serostatus. The aim of the study was to test whether cataloging public T cell receptors could identify signatures of past pathogen exposure. To predict cytomegalovirus infection status, the study combined high-throughput TCR immunosequencing, statistical association of individual TCRs with disease status, and machine learning. Besides the first cohort of 550 to 750 subjects, a separate validation cohort made up of 120 different subjects was used. A later analysis re-examined previously published TCR beta repertoires from around 670 donors and added high-resolution HLA genotyping to investigate patterns of TCR occurrence. Of the 300 to 450 genotyped donors, about 80% fell in the genetic ancestry cluster associated with self-reported Caucasian donors. Every discovery cohort repertoire had been produced on one sequencing platform. Roughly 5 DR-DQ haplotypes were treated as single units for association and clustering because of strong linkage in the cohort. The number of donors typed differed by locus, with roughly 620-630 for A, B, C, DRB1 and DQB1, around 500 for DQA1, 606 for DPA1, and some 450 for DPB1. A later genetic analysis took genome-wide SNP genotypes for about 65% of the 666 donors and used that subset as a discovery cohort. An earlier analysis of several hundred of the donors used high-throughput TCR beta sequencing to judge whether each TCR beta V gene segment behaved as functional or pseudogenic. Paper-wide results and their limitations: Because counts were too low, around 18 rarely observed V segments, including chromosome 9 orphons, were left out of the earlier analysis of approximately 500 of the donors. An association between a missense DCLRE1C variant and V-gene and J-gene trimming of TCR beta chains was found in a later genetic analysis and replicated in an independent cohort. A later analysis found that most CMV-associated TCR beta chains appeared HLA-restricted, with HLA associations seemingly driven largely by CMV exposure. It was suggested by the authors that the approach could potentially be generalized to other disease states and immunological phenotypes. A later analysis associated roughly 17,000 TCR beta sequences with specific HLA alleles at a false discovery rate of 0.05. In an earlier analysis of 587 of the donors, most TCR beta V segments were observed in productive rearrangements about 87% or about 30% of the time, broadly matching IMGT annotations. A cluster of highly shared sequence variants was judged likely to be a technical artifact of the sequencing pipeline. This cohort had only TCR beta chains sequenced, and the lack of alpha or paired-chain data limited which features could be detected. Some IMGT-functional V segments, including TRBV6-2 and TRBV6-3, could not be told apart with the 87-base-pair reads, so those segments were excluded. HLA typing was unavailable for some donors at each locus, so association tests used only the typed subset. Correlated functional status among segregating V segments might reflect linkage disequilibrium, but an unknown experimental factor could not be ruled out. While some public TCRs were present in many individuals, most TCR sequences turned up only very rarely across donors. The only immune exposure information available for the cohort was CMV serostatus. A further reported finding was that TCR beta sequences accurately predicted the HLA-A and HLA-B alleles for most subjects in the first cohort. In a later analysis, TCR association rates were found to vary across HLA loci, with the most associated TCRs seen for DRB1 alleles and the fewest for HLA-C alleles. The presence/absence analyses assumed that sequencing depth was roughly uniform across donors, and that assumption may not be true. The study listed 150 to 200 TCR beta chains as associated with cytomegalovirus. According to a later analysis, parvovirus B19, influenza, CMV and Epstein-Barr virus appeared linked to several top co-occurrence clusters. A later analysis found that HLA-associated TCR beta chains were more clonally expanded and had lower generation probabilities than equally common non-associated chains. Strong co-occurrence of HLA alleles, especially DR and DQ, made assigning TCR associations to individual alleles difficult. In a later genetic analysis, fewer N-insertions in productive TCRs were reported among donors in an Asian-associated ancestry cluster than the approximately 630-donor mean. Cytomegalovirus status was reported to be diagnosed by the classifier with high specificity and sensitivity in both the original and validation cohorts. In vitro tests confirmed that a few of the cytomegalovirus-associated TCR beta chains recognize cytomegalovirus antigens.

To prepare the library, the immunoSEQ multiplex PCR assay was applied. For the multiplex PCR, a mixture combining 60 forward primers for TCR Vbeta segments and 13 reverse primers for TCR Jbeta segments was used. Amplification of the CDR3 region of rearranged TCR beta genes was performed with a multiplex PCR assay on genomic DNA. On the Illumina HiSeq System, the amplified TCR beta libraries were sequenced as 87-base-pair reads. Concerning the study's data processing: A later analysis tallied 75 million to 95 million unique TCR beta chains across the 666 repertoires, and approximately 12 million of those chains were shared by two or more donors. To remove PCR and sequencing errors, raw reads were error-corrected and collapsed into unique sequences using a nearest-neighbor algorithm that merged closely related sequences. Alignment of CDR3 sequences to IMGT reference sequences was used to assign V, D and J gene segments. For a sequence to be retained, a match of at least six nucleotides to both a V gene segment and a J gene segment was required. Rearrangements were called productive when the CDR3 lacked stop codons and stayed in frame with V and J; all others were non-productive. CDR3 was defined according to IMGT convention as the region running from the second conserved V-encoded cysteine to the conserved J-encoded phenylalanine. The earlier analysis of about 590 of the donors excluded sequences that lacked an unambiguous match to a single V gene segment. In an earlier analysis of 587 of the donors, V segments were called functional above 56.7% productive rearrangements and were called segregating when the between-donor standard deviation exceeded 5%. A statistical classification framework was built for diagnosing cytomegalovirus status from the catalog of TCR beta chain sequences. A later analysis assigned V and J genes by comparing TCR nucleotide sequences with IMGT/GENE-DB human TR gene sequences. A later analysis assigned CDR3 sequences and most-parsimonious VDJ recombination scenarios with the TCRdist pipeline. A later analysis defined each TCR beta chain by its CDR3 amino acid sequence plus V-gene family, and excluded reads lacking a unique V-gene family. As a way to deal with suspected cross-contamination and a sequencing artifact, a later analysis dropped 450 to 700 nucleotide sequences that were highly shared and had low generation probability. In a later analysis, a clonal expansion index was calculated for each public chain from normalized within-repertoire ranks of inferred template counts. Generation probabilities in a later analysis came from a VDJ recombination model fitted to out-of-frame rearrangements, and those results were checked against IGoR. In a later analysis, TCR-TCR, TCR-HLA and TCR-CMV co-occurrence was scored with hypergeometric tests, and a repertoire-size bias correction was applied to TCR pairs. To estimate false discovery rates, a later analysis permuted the HLA or CMV assignments 20 times. In a later analysis, co-occurring TCRs were grouped using DBSCAN, and TCRdist sequence similarity was added for clustering within HLA-allele-positive subsets. For co-occurrence clustering, repertoires with fewer than 30,000 or more than 120,000 public chains were excluded, along with four to six repertoires with anomalous nucleotide sharing. TCRdb took this table from immuneACCESS and kept in-frame rearrangements with V and J called. Such tables lack part of the clones; where checked against another copy, unresolved V genes explain under half of the gap, and the rest is unexplained. That table gives V, J and clone size, and the DNA gave D and trimming. This sample's table has entries for about 130,000 clones. The biggest ten clones account for 1.7% of the sample.

V ends up 6 bases short and J 0 bases short, with an unmatched junction base count of 3. The CDR3 goes from the cysteine to the phenylalanine over 15 residues. The read is trimmed to its CDR3 DNA, 45 bases read in frame from base 1. Reading the germline V gene gives CDR1 SNHLY and CDR2 FYNNEI. A remark on this clone: The target of this receptor is not known.

The cohort consisted of 600 or so healthy bone marrow donors. Cohort members were all nominally healthy when sampled, although unrecorded immune exposures were likely present. The donor was CMV seronegative and belonged to the group of around 400 seronegative cohort members. A peripheral blood sample was provided by each donor, and peripheral blood mononuclear cells were used for TCR beta sequencing. The Qiagen DNeasy Blood Extraction Kit was used to extract genomic DNA from the blood cell samples. This TCR derives from a man younger than 30 in good health and CMV-seronegative. The chain uses TRBV2 and TRBJ2-3, with 10 bases matching TRBD2. The sample was PBMCs. The CDR3 region reads CASRALAGSTDTQYF. The DNA reads as follows: TGTGCCAGCAGGGCACTAGCGGGGAGCACAGATACGCAGTATTTT.